Below are 15 T cell receptor beta chains sequenced from a single sample in a study of HIV-infected children after antiretroviral therapy interruption. Unique molecular identifiers were included in an RNA-based 3' RACE TCR library. One entry per CDR3 protein results from TCRdb running MiXCR on the 3' RACE reads. Here the sample spans some 15,000 distinct CDR3 sequences, around 3.5% being singletons. Indicated treatment: PENTA 11 planned treatment interruption arm or continuous ART arm. The source was CD45RO+ CD8+ T cells from PBMCs, pooled from several time points, collected from a donor given antiretroviral therapy, either interrupted or continuous. Subset here: memory CD8+ CD45RO+ CD45RA- T cells. Source of these receptors: a pool of human donors with HIV.

Many counts were recorded for this clonotype. V is TRBV23-1 and J is TRBJ2-6, with D unresolved. TRBV23-1 is known as an ORF, though its function is uncertain. The CDR3 covers 16 residues. V gave up 3 bases and J gave up 1 base, with 10 bases separating them. CDR3 residues: CASSQITGSGANVLTF. Written as DNA, the CDR3 is TGCGCCAGCAGTCAGATAACGGGTTCTGGGGCCAACGTCCTGACTTTC.

This clonotype was observed at least ten times. V and J are TRBV2 and TRBJ2-7, with D maybe TRBD1 (6 bases). The CDR3 consists of 16 residues. Germline loops: CDR1 SNHLY, CDR2 FYNNEI. V was shortened by 4 bases and J by 2 bases, with 18 bases between the two germline ends. In nucleotides, the CDR3 is TGTGCCAGCAGTGCCCACGACACAGGGAGTCCCTACGAGCAGTACTTC. Translated: CASSAHDTGSPYEQYF.

This clonotype was recorded many times. The chain carries TRBV29-1 and TRBJ2-3, with no clear D. V dropped 0 bases and J dropped 4 bases, with 11 bases sitting between them. CDR1 and CDR2 from the germline V gene are SQVTM and ANQGSEA. CDR3 length: 14 residues. The CDR3 region has the DNA TGCAGCGTTGAAGATCTGGGCTCTCCAGATACGCAGTATTTT. It specifies CSVEDLGSPDTQYF.

With respect to this clonotype: A much larger clone differs from this one at a single base, so this may be a read error. The chain carries TRBV24-1 and TRBJ2-7; 7 bases agree with TRBD1. The CDR3 length is 12 residues. CDR1 KGHDR and CDR2 SFDVKD come from the germline V gene. V gave up 5 bases and J gave up 6 bases; unmatched junction bases: 3. CDR3 sequence (DNA): TGTGCCACCAGTGGAGACAGGGCCGAGCAGTACTTC. It is translated as CATSGDRAEQYF.

Only a few counts were recorded for this clonotype. This chain uses TRBV25-1 with TRBJ1-2; D possibly corresponds to TRBD1 (5 bases). The CDR3 is made up of 18 amino acids. Germline lookup yields CDR1 MGHDK and CDR2 SYGVNS. V shed 5 bases and J shed 4 bases, with 26 bases lying between them. The CDR3 sequence is CASSTLQKRWGVSYGYTF. The CDR3, as DNA: TGTGCCAGCAGTACTTTACAGAAACGATGGGGGGTTAGCTATGGCTACACCTTC.

V usage is TRBV20-1 and J usage is TRBJ2-7; TRBD1 matches 8 bases. The V gene end was trimmed by 0 bases and the J gene end by 1 base; junction bases not matched to a gene: 11. CDR3 length equals 17 residues. From germline, CDR1 is DFQATT and CDR2 SNEGSKA (reference sequence). The CDR3 DNA reads TGCAGTGCTAGAGATCCAAGTAGGGACAGGTTTTCCTACGAGCAGTACTTC. It encodes CSARDPSRDRFSYEQYF.

Many counts were recorded for this clonotype. The chain carries TRBV18 and TRBJ2-7; D possibly corresponds to TRBD2 (6 bases). The CDR3 length is 13 residues. Trimming left V 0 bases short and J 3 bases short, with 6 bases between. Germline V gives CDR1 KGHSH, CDR2 LQKENI. CDR3 residues: CASSPPEGYEQYF. The CDR3 nucleotides are TGTGCCAGCTCACCACCGGAGGGCTACGAGCAGTACTTC. The whole variable domain, remainder taken from reference TRBV18 and TRBJ2-7, is NAGVMQNPRHLVRRRGQEARLRCSPMKGHSHVYWYRQLPEEGLKFMVYLQKENIIDESGMPKERFSAEFPKEGPSILRIQQVVRGDSAAYFCASSPPEGYEQYFGPGTRLTVT.

The sample holds many counts of this clonotype. The chain links TRBV7-8 to TRBJ2-7; D unresolved. V was trimmed by 5 bases and J by 6 bases, leaving 8 bases between them. The CDR3 is 11 residues long. The germline V gene encodes CDR1 SGHVS and CDR2 FQNEAQ. The DNA for the CDR3 is TGTGCCAGCAGCACCTTAATCGAGCAGTACTTC. This translates into CASSTLIEQYF.

Many counts were recorded for this clonotype. This chain uses TRBV27 with TRBJ2-1, with D maybe TRBD1 (5 bases). V gave up 4 bases and J gave up 5 bases, with 21 bases separating them. The germline CDR1 and CDR2 sequences are MNHEY and SMNVEV (reference sequence). The CDR3 has 17 residues. CDR3 amino acids: CASSSPQSFRENNEQFF. Here the CDR3 DNA reads TGTGCCAGCAGTTCCCCCCAGAGTTTCAGGGAAAACAATGAGCAGTTCTTC.

There are many counts of this clonotype. The genes are TRBV6-4 and TRBJ2-2; 9 bases map to TRBD1. Germline loops: CDR1 MRHNA, CDR2 SNTAGT. CDR3 length equals 15 residues. V lost 7 bases and J lost 6; bases outside the gene matches: 9. The CDR3 sequence is CASTPGQGVAGELFF. The CDR3 DNA follows: TGTGCCAGCACGCCGGGACAGGGCGTAGCCGGGGAGCTGTTTTTT.

This clonotype has only a few counts. This rearrangement joins TRBV7-9 to TRBJ1-1; D is unresolved. The CDR3 length is 11 residues. Germline loops: CDR1 SEHNR, CDR2 FQNEAQ (reference sequence). V shed 8 bases and J shed 4 bases, with 8 bases lying between them. The CDR3 spells CASVPATEAFF. CDR3 in DNA: TGTGCCAGCGTTCCTGCCACTGAAGCTTTCTTT.

This clonotype has a count of ten or more. The rearrangement uses TRBV28 and TRBJ1-1; D ambiguous. Trimming removed 6 bases at V and 0 bases at J, with 8 bases between. Germline lookup yields CDR1 MDHEN and CDR2 SYDVKM. There are 13 residues in the CDR3. As DNA, the CDR3 is TGTGCCAGCAGCGGTGTATTGAACACTGAAGCTTTCTTT. Translation gives CASSGVLNTEAFF.

This clonotype was observed many times. The chain couples TRBV4-1 to TRBJ2-5, with 8 bases lining up with TRBD1. With 3 bases clipped from V and 1 base from J, the junction kept 10 bases outside the gene matches. CDR1 and CDR2 (germline): MGHRA, YSYEKL. The CDR3 consists of 17 residues. The CDR3: CASSHSWTGWGQETQYF. DNA for the CDR3: TGCGCCAGCAGCCACTCCTGGACAGGGTGGGGCCAAGAGACCCAGTACTTC.

This clonotype appeared many times. V and J are TRBV10-2 and TRBJ2-1; 9 bases agree with TRBD2. J gave up 5 bases and V 10 bases, and 6 bases lay outside the gene matches. This CDR3 is built from 13 residues. Germline CDR1 and CDR2: WSHSY and SAAADI. CDR3 in DNA: TGCGCCATCGAGCGGGGGGACGACAATGAGCAGTTCTTC. It encodes CAIERGDDNEQFF.

This clonotype was observed many times. The chain links TRBV12-5 to TRBJ1-1, with unresolved D. The V and J ends lost 5 bases and 10 bases respectively, with 14 bases between them. CDR3 length: 12 amino acids. CDR1 is LGHNT, CDR2 FRNRAP, per germline. DNA of the CDR3: TGTGCTAGTGGTGAAGACTCACCAGGAGCTTTCTTT. As protein: CASGEDSPGAFF.